This T cell receptor beta chain is from a study of shared clonotypes between healthy human individuals. It was at deep level that the assay was run. Unsorted PBMC replicate PCRs used around 320 ng DNA, 25,000 to 35,000 T cell genomes. Sequencing of unsorted PBMC DNA was carried out using ten immunoSEQ deep assay plates. Assay: immunoSEQ multiplex PCR; the TCRdb copy retains only in-frame clones and omits some. The sample lists fewer than 650,000 clones, 70% to 80% occurring once. The germline gives CDR1 SGHDT, CDR2 YYEEEE. This CDR3 region has 14 residues. V lost 3 bases, J lost 3 bases, and 12 bases lay in between.

This clonotype was sampled from a middle-aged woman in good health. Some clones in this sample may be carry-over from other donors' samples. The chain couples TRBV5-6 to TRBJ1-1; D is uncertain. Specimen: PBMCs. The CDR3 here is CASSWGLGDTEAFF. The DNA of the CDR3 is TGTGCCAGCAGCTGGGGATTGGGCGACACTGAAGCTTTCTTT. Using reference TRBV5-6 and TRBJ1-1 for the parts outside the CDR3, the full variable domain is DAGVTQSPTHLIKTRGQQVTLRCSPKSGHDTVSWYQQALGQGPQFIFQYYEEEERQRGNFPDRFSGHQFPNYSSELNVNALLLGDSALYLCASSWGLGDTEAFFGQGTRLTVV.